A single sample gave rise to the 20 T cell receptor beta chains below, sequenced in a study of blood T cell repertoires in COVID-19. Clones were read by immunoSEQ multiplex PCR, and TCRdb kept only the in-frame ones, dropping some. The table includes about 150,000 clones, 70% to 90% detected once. The sample taken for sequencing was peripheral blood. These TCRs come from a woman in her fifties or sixties with COVID-19, enrolled during active disease.

The chain recombines TRBV14 with TRBJ2-1; 8 positions match TRBD1. Unmatched junction bases numbered 9, after V lost 2 bases and J lost 6 bases. CDR1 SGHDN and CDR2 FVKESK come from the germline V gene. The CDR3 has 16 amino acids. In DNA, the CDR3 is TGTGCCAGCAGCCAAATAGGGGCAGGGGGCTTCAATGAGCAGTTCTTC. This gives the protein CASSQIGAGGFNEQFF.

Only a few counts were recorded for this clone. The gene calls are TRBV9 and TRBJ2-1, with TRBD2 identical over 13 bases. Germline trimming cut 0 bases from V and 0 bases from J; bases unmatched to any gene: 12. Germline V gene sequence: CDR1 SGDLS, CDR2 YYNGEE. This CDR3 is 21 amino acids long. The CDR3: CASSVAYTSGGVPSSYNEQFF. For the CDR3, the DNA is TGTGCCAGCAGCGTAGCTTACACTAGCGGGGGGGTCCCCAGCTCCTACAATGAGCAGTTCTTC.

CDR3 loop: CASSQFTDQPQHF. The CDR3 DNA reads as TGTGCCAGCAGCCAATTTACGGATCAGCCCCAGCATTTT. The chain couples TRBV7-2 to TRBJ1-5, with D uncertain. Between the trimmed V and J ends, which lost 5 bases and 5 bases, there was a span of 10 bases. CDR1 SGHTA and CDR2 FQGNSA come from the germline V gene. The CDR3 runs to 13 residues.

The chain combines TRBV4-1 with TRBJ1-2; maybe TRBD1 (6 bases). Germline assignment: CDR1 MGHRA and CDR2 YSYEKL. The CDR3 loop spans 16 amino acids. V was cut by 0 bases and J by 2 bases, with 13 bases left in between. Here the CDR3 reads CASSQDGGTGNYGYTF. In DNA form, the CDR3 reads TGCGCCAGCAGCCAAGATGGGGGTACAGGGAACTATGGCTACACCTTC.

V gene TRBV5-1 combines with J gene TRBJ1-2, with 7 bases lining up with TRBD1. Germline assignment: CDR1 SGHRS and CDR2 YFSETQ. Unmatched junction bases numbered 6, after V lost 4 bases and J lost 6 bases. The CDR3 has 13 amino acids. In DNA form, the CDR3 reads TGCGCCAGCAGCCCTCCCCAGGGGGATGGCTACACCTTC. Translating gives CASSPPQGDGYTF.

The chain couples TRBV18 to TRBJ1-5; D uncertain. This CDR3 has 15 amino acids. CDR1 is KGHSH, CDR2 LQKENI, per germline. Trimming stripped 0 bases from V and 0 bases from J, with 6 bases between. The DNA of the CDR3 is TGTGCCAGCTCACCACCCCCCCTTAGCAATCAGCCCCAGCATTTT. Encoded protein: CASSPPPLSNQPQHF.

This chain uses TRBV19 with TRBJ1-1; D ambiguous. From germline, CDR1 is LNHDA and CDR2 SQIVND (reference sequence). V shed 4 bases and J shed 0 bases, with 9 bases lying between them. The CDR3 is 14 residues long. The CDR3 nucleotides read TGTGCCAGTAGTACGGTACTTATGAACACTGAAGCTTTCTTT. Amino acid sequence: CASSTVLMNTEAFF.

This clone was seen a single time. The chain joins TRBV7-2 to TRBJ2-1, with TRBD1 matching over 11 bases. J gave up 9 bases and V 4 bases, and 8 bases lay outside the gene matches. This CDR3 spans 15 amino acids. Germline lookup yields CDR1 SGHTA and CDR2 FQGNSA. The CDR3 sequence: CASSYTGTGGGEQFF. The CDR3 DNA reads as TGTGCCAGCAGCTATACCGGGACAGGGGGTGGTGAGCAGTTCTTC.

The chain combines TRBV19 with TRBJ2-6; D uncertain. This CDR3 is built from 19 residues. Trimming removed 6 bases from V and 0 bases from J, with 21 bases in between. CDR1 LNHDA and CDR2 SQIVND come from the germline V gene (reference sequence). CDR3 coding DNA: TGTGCCAGTAGCCCACGGCGGATGAGAGGCAGCTCTGGGGCCAACGTCCTGACTTTC. Protein sequence: CASSPRRMRGSSGANVLTF. Combining the CDR3 with reference TRBV19 and TRBJ2-6 gives the whole variable domain DGGITQSPKYLFRKEGQNVTLSCEQNLNHDAMYWYRQDPGQGLRLIYYSQIVNDFQKGDIAEGYSVSREKKESFPLTVTSAQKNPTAFYLCASSPRRMRGSSGANVLTFGAGSRLTVL.

The chain employs TRBV7-8 and TRBJ1-2; D is ambiguous. V gave up 2 bases and J gave up 2 bases, with 15 bases separating them. Germline V CDR1 and CDR2: SGHVS, FQNEAQ. The CDR3 spans 16 residues. The CDR3 loop reads CASSLSGGLFNYGYTF. The CDR3, as DNA: TGTGCCAGCAGCTTATCAGGTGGACTGTTCAACTATGGCTACACCTTC.

The J gene is TRBJ1-4, the V gene TRBV6-2 or TRBV6-3, with D perhaps matching TRBD1 (5 bases). The CDR3 runs to 17 residues. The germline CDR1 and CDR2 sequences are MNHEY and SVGEGT. V gave up 5 bases and J gave up 0 bases, with 16 bases separating them. The CDR3 DNA sequence: TGTGCCAGCAGTCCCTTGGGGGGACTTGCAACTAATGAAAAACTGTTTTTT. It specifies CASSPLGGLATNEKLFF.

The gene calls are TRBV29-1 and TRBJ1-2; 8 bases align to TRBD1. The V and J ends lost 6 bases and 6 bases, in that order; junction bases with no gene match: 15. The CDR3 is 15 amino acids. Germline CDR1 reads SQVTM; CDR2 reads ANQGSEA. The CDR3, as DNA: TGCAGCGTCACTTCCGCCACCTGGGGACAGGATGGCTACACCTTC. Translating gives CSVTSATWGQDGYTF.

CDR3 in amino acids: CAISEGRSGYGYTF. As DNA, the CDR3 is TGTGCCATCAGTGAGGGCAGAAGTGGCTATGGCTACACCTTC. The chain recombines TRBV10-3 with TRBJ1-2; D gene unclear. V lost 2 bases to trimming and J lost 4 bases, with 11 bases between them. CDR3 length: 14 residues. Germline lookup yields CDR1 ENHRY and CDR2 SYGVKD.

This clone was recorded a few times. The chain couples TRBV14 to TRBJ2-2; the match to TRBD1 covers 8 bases. Per germline, CDR1 SGHDN and CDR2 FVKESK. With V trimmed by 1 base and J by 6 bases, 4 bases remained unmatched. The CDR3 contains 15 residues. The CDR3 coding sequence is TGTGCCAGCAGCCAAGTGACAGGGGTCGCCGGGGAGCTGTTTTTT. It specifies CASSQVTGVAGELFF. Looking up the rest from reference TRBV14 and TRBJ2-2 gives the full variable domain: EAGVTQFPSHSVIEKGQTVTLRCDPISGHDNLYWYRRVMGKEIKFLLHFVKESKQDESGMPNNRFLAERTGGTYSTLKVQPAELEDSGVYFCASSQVTGVAGELFFGEGSRLTVL.

V gene TRBV5-6 combines with J gene TRBJ1-1; D might be TRBD1 (5 bases). The CDR3 runs to 12 residues. CDR1 and CDR2 (germline): SGHDT, YYEEEE. V was clipped by 2 bases and J by 11 bases, with 13 bases between them. DNA for the CDR3: TGTGCCAGCAGCTTAACAGGCCTTGGGGCTTTCTTT. Protein sequence: CASSLTGLGAFF.

This sequence joins TRBV5-4 and TRBJ1-2; D may be TRBD1 (6 bases). Trimming took 1 base from V and 13 from J, leaving 14 bases between them. The CDR3 length is 12 residues. Germline V gene sequence: CDR1 SGHNT, CDR2 YYREEE (reference sequence). CDR3 DNA sequence: TGTGCCAGCAGCTTGAGGAGGGGGGGATGCACCTTC. It yields the protein CASSLRRGGCTF. Full variable domain (rest looked up from reference TRBV5-4 and TRBJ1-2): ETGVTQSPTHLIKTRGQQVTLRCSSQSGHNTVSWYQQALGQGPQFIFQYYREEENGRGNFPPRFSGLQFPNYSSELNVNALELDDSALYLCASSLRRGGCTFGSGTRLTVV.

The CDR3 DNA follows: TGTGCCAGTAGGCCGGGGGTGACGGGAAACACCATATATTTT. Translating it yields CASRPGVTGNTIYF. The chain uses TRBV19 and TRBJ1-3; the D gene is possibly TRBD1 (5 bases). Trimming took 6 bases from V and 4 from J, leaving 13 bases between them. The germline V gene has CDR1 LNHDA and CDR2 SQIVND (reference sequence). The CDR3 is made up of 14 amino acids.

This chain uses TRBV4-1 with TRBJ1-1; D not resolved. This CDR3 is built from 12 residues. Trimming cost V 1 base and J 5 bases, with 5 bases left between them. Germline lookup yields CDR1 MGHRA and CDR2 YSYEKL. CDR3 protein: CASSQGDTEAFF. The CDR3 region has the DNA TGCGCCAGCAGCCAAGGAGATACTGAAGCTTTCTTT.

This clone was observed a handful of times. The genes are TRBV27 and TRBJ1-1; D not resolved. V was trimmed by 4 bases and J by 3 bases, leaving 15 bases between them. Germline CDR1 reads MNHEY; CDR2 reads SMNVEV (reference sequence). The CDR3 is 15 amino acids. Written as DNA, the CDR3 is TGTGCCAGCAGTTCCGCCGGGAGTGTGGACACTGAAGCTTTCTTT. Residues: CASSSAGSVDTEAFF.

This clone was observed a few times. This chain joins TRBV2 and TRBJ1-6, with D hard to call. Trimming removed 6 bases at V and 10 bases at J, with 16 bases between. This CDR3 has 14 residues. The germline V gene has CDR1 SNHLY and CDR2 FYNNEI. The CDR3 spells CASRGSFALSPLHF. In DNA form, the CDR3 reads TGTGCCAGCAGGGGGAGTTTTGCCTTATCACCCCTCCACTTT. The full variable domain, in which reference TRBV2 and TRBJ1-6 provide the parts outside the CDR3, is EPEVTQTPSHQVTQMGQEVILRCVPISNHLYFYWYRQILGQKVEFLVSFYNNEISEKSEIFDDQFSVERPDGSNFTLKIRSTKLEDSAMYFCASRGSFALSPLHFGNGTRLTVT.